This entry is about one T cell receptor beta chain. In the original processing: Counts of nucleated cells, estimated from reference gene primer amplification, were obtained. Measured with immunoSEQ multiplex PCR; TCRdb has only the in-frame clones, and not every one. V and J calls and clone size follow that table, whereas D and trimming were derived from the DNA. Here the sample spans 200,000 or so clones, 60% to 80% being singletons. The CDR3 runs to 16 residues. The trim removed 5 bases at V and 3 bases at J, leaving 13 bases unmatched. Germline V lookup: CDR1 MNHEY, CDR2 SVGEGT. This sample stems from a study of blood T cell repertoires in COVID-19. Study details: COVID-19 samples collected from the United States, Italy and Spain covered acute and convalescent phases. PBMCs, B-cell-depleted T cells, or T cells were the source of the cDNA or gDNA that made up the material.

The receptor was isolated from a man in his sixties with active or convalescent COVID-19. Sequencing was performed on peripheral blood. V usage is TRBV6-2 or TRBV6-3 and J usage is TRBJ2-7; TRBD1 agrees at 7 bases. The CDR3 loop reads CASSPQRQGPFYEQYF. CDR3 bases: TGTGCCAGCAGTCCCCAAAGACAGGGACCCTTCTACGAGCAGTACTTC.